This T cell receptor (beta chain) was sequenced for a study of shared clonotypes between healthy human individuals. Study as a whole: Ranging from 18 to 49 in age, donors were a couple of women and a few men.

On this clone itself: The antigen is unknown.

Naive CD8 cells lacked CD45RO and underwent positive selection for CCR7, leaving out terminally differentiated effector memory CD45RA+ cells. Study-level points and caveats: Naive subsets tended to show greater estimated richness than memory subsets.

An assay was performed, and its level was deep. For sorted subsets, roughly 200 ng DNA per replicate equaled around 30,000 T cell genomes. Profiled with immunoSEQ multiplex PCR; TCRdb holds only in-frame clones, not every one. The sample consists of some 2 million clones, about 95% of them appearing once. V shed 5 bases, J shed 3 bases, and the junction held 5 bases outside the gene matches. CDR3 length: 15 residues. The germline V gene encodes CDR1 MNHEY and CDR2 SVGAGI. The sequence derives from a man between 18 and 29 years old in good health. V and J are TRBV6-5 and TRBJ2-5, with 11 nucleotides matching TRBD2. The sample consisted of naive CD8+ T cells sorted from blood. The DNA for the CDR3 is TGTGCCAGCAGTACTATAGCGGGAGGGGAAGAGACCCAGTACTTC. It encodes CASSTIAGGEETQYF.